The clone carrying this TCR beta chain was seen once. Its antigen is currently unknown. The data are from a study of shared clonotypes between healthy human individuals. The study's findings and limits: Naive subsets generally exceeded memory subsets in estimated richness.

Deep-level running was used for the assay. This table comes from immunoSEQ multiplex PCR, and its TCRdb copy is limited to in-frame clones, with some not included. This sample has around 1.9 million clones, with more than 85% found just once. Naive CD8 cells comprised CD45RO-negative, CCR7-positively selected cells, excluding terminally differentiated effector memory CD45RA+ cells. Per the germline V gene, CDR1 is SGHDT and CDR2 is YYEEEE. Trimming pared 2 bases from V and 2 bases from J, leaving 13 bases between. This CDR3 has 15 residues. This chain joins TRBV5-6 and TRBJ1-2; D call uncertain. Sequencing was carried out using naive CD8+ T cells from PBMCs. The receptor was derived from a man aged 18 to 30 in good health. Some clones in this sample may be carry-over from other donors' samples. Written as DNA, the CDR3 is TGTGCCAGCAGCTTTAAAAAGGCGGCGAACTATGGCTACACCTTC. Protein sequence: CASSFKKAANYGYTF.